Presented here are 23 T cell receptor beta chains from one specimen sequenced in a study of T-cell memory formation after mild COVID-19 (dated by TCRdb to about 2021). The method was 5' RACE. These reads were obtained on an Illumina NovaSeq 6000. In-frame beta chains were kept once TCRdb had trimmed the public reads at Q25 with fastp and called clones with MiXCR. Rows merge per CDR3 protein into single entries with the most common DNA and genes. This sample comprises 550,000 to 600,000 distinct CDR3 sequences, about a fifth of them detected only once. 7.5% to 9.5% of the sample goes to the ten largest clones. The sample comprised PBMCs or a T cell subset sorted from them (not recorded which). All receptors come from an adult woman who had mild COVID-19 (a few samples of this study predate the infection). The sample titles of this study are shuffled in the database, so cell type and time point are left out; the donor was told from shared clones.

This clonotype was counted a few times. This sequence joins TRBV2 and TRBJ2-1; D not resolved. Germline V gene sequence: CDR1 SNHLY, CDR2 FYNNEI. The CDR3 contains 11 residues. The V gene lost 6 bases and the J gene lost 7 bases, with 7 bases spanning the gap. For the CDR3, the DNA is TGTGCCAGCAGCAGGCCGAATGAGCAGTTCTTC. Translated, it gives CASSRPNEQFF.

The chain links TRBV7-9 to TRBJ2-1; D gene uncertain. This CDR3 region has 14 residues. V lost 11 bases and J lost 7, with 21 bases in between. CDR1 SEHNR and CDR2 FQNEAQ come from the germline V gene (reference sequence). For the CDR3, the DNA is TGTGCCTTTCCTACAGCGCAGACCCCTAATGAGCAGTTCTTC. Protein product: CAFPTAQTPNEQFF.

The J gene is TRBJ2-7, the V gene TRBV28; D might be TRBD2 (6 bases). The CDR3 loop spans 19 amino acids. The V end lost 7 bases, the J end lost 3 bases, and 31 bases lay between the germline ends. Germline V gene data show CDR1 as MDHEN and CDR2 as SYDVKM. In nucleotides, the CDR3 is TGTGCCAGCACGTCCTCATTGGGGCAAATGAGCGGGCCCCGCTACGAGCAGTACTTC. It encodes CASTSSLGQMSGPRYEQYF.

The chain carries TRBV20-1 and TRBJ2-3; TRBD2 aligns across 12 bases. The CDR3 has 15 amino acids. From germline, CDR1 is DFQATT and CDR2 SNEGSKA (reference sequence). The V and J ends lost 4 bases and 3 bases, in that order; junction bases with no gene match: 5. CDR3 in amino acids: CSATRTSGNTDTQYF. DNA of the CDR3: TGCAGTGCTACCAGGACTAGCGGGAATACAGATACGCAGTATTTT.

The V gene is TRBV19, the J gene TRBJ2-7; D uncertain. CDR3 length: 12 residues. The V gene lost 6 bases and the J gene lost 7 bases, with 13 bases spanning the gap. Germline CDR1 LNHDA, CDR2 SQIVND (reference sequence). The CDR3: CASRSPGREQYF. CDR3 nucleotides: TGTGCCAGTAGAAGCCCCGGTCGAGAGCAGTACTTC.

The chain carries TRBV7-8 and TRBJ2-3; D gene ambiguous. This CDR3 contains 14 residues. CDR1 SGHVS and CDR2 FQNEAQ come from the germline V gene. The V and J ends lost 5 bases and 3 bases respectively, with 12 bases between them. The CDR3 sequence: CASSPQMRTDTQYF. Written as DNA, the CDR3 is TGTGCCAGCAGCCCCCAGATGAGGACAGATACGCAGTATTTT. Using reference TRBV7-8 and TRBJ2-3 for the parts outside the CDR3, the full variable domain is GAGVSQSPRYKVAKRGQDVALRCDPISGHVSLFWYQQALGQGPEFLTYFQNEAQLDKSGLPSDRFFAERPEGSVSTLKIQRTQQEDSAVYLCASSPQMRTDTQYFGPGTRLTVL.

This clonotype was observed at least ten times. The V and J genes are TRBV5-1 and TRBJ2-2, with D uncertain. Trimming shortened V by 0 bases and J by 2 bases, and 8 bases separated the two germline ends. This CDR3 region has 15 residues. Germline assignment: CDR1 SGHRS and CDR2 YFSETQ. This chain's CDR3 is CASSLAELNTGELFF. The DNA of the CDR3 is TGCGCCAGCAGCTTGGCAGAGCTTAACACCGGGGAGCTGTTTTTT. Full variable domain (outside the CDR3, taken from reference TRBV5-1 and TRBJ2-2): KAGVTQTPRYLIKTRGQQVTLSCSPISGHRSVSWYQQTPGQGLQFLFEYFSETQRNKGNFPGRFSGRQFSNSRSEMNVSTLELGDSALYLCASSLAELNTGELFFGEGSRLTVL.

In this sample, this clonotype turned up a few times. The V call is TRBV5-5, the J call TRBJ2-2, with 15 bases aligning to TRBD2. CDR3 length equals 17 residues. Trimming cost V 4 bases and J 1 base; bases outside gene matches: 2. CDR1 and CDR2 from the germline V gene are SGHKS and YYEKEE (reference sequence). As DNA, the CDR3 is TGTGCCAGCAGCCCGGGACTAGCGGGGGGGAACACCGGGGAGCTGTTTTTT. This gives the protein CASSPGLAGGNTGELFF.

This clonotype was recorded many times. The chain is built from TRBV6-6 and TRBJ1-5; no clear D. This CDR3 contains 17 residues. From germline, CDR1 is MNHNY and CDR2 SVGAGI (reference sequence). V was pared by 2 bases and J by 4 bases, with 18 bases between. CDR3 sequence: CASSYPQPPQTNQPQHF. CDR3 DNA: TGTGCCAGCAGTTACCCCCAACCTCCACAGACGAATCAGCCCCAGCATTTT.

The chain joins TRBV20-1 to TRBJ1-2; D is unclear. The CDR3 spans 14 residues. Looked up from germline, CDR1 is DFQATT and CDR2 is SNEGSKA (reference sequence). V lost 3 bases and J lost 2, with 13 bases in between. The CDR3 region is CSASDASRNYGYTF. The CDR3 DNA reads TGCAGTGCTAGTGATGCCTCAAGGAACTATGGCTACACCTTC.

This chain joins TRBV3-1 and TRBJ1-5; D gene unclear. This CDR3 spans 14 amino acids. In germline, CDR1 is LGHDT, CDR2 YNNKEL (reference sequence). Deletions cut 1 base from V and 6 bases from J, with 10 bases between. The CDR3 DNA reads as TGTGCCAGCAGCCAAGGAAGCGGGGTTCAGCCCCAGCATTTT. It encodes CASSQGSGVQPQHF. Together with reference TRBV3-1 and TRBJ1-5, the CDR3 gives the full variable domain: DTAVSQTPKYLVTQMGNDKSIKCEQNLGHDTMYWYKQDSKKFLKIMFSYNNKELIINETVPNRFSPKSPDKAHLNLHINSLELGDSAVYFCASSQGSGVQPQHFGDGTRLSIL.

At least ten counts were recorded for this clonotype. V usage is TRBV5-1 and J usage is TRBJ1-6, with no clear D. The V gene lost 4 bases and the J gene lost 7 bases, with 9 bases spanning the gap. Germline V gene lookup returns CDR1 SGHRS and CDR2 YFSETQ. This CDR3 is built from 13 residues. The DNA of the CDR3 is TGCGCCAGCAGCGTTGAGGCGAATTCACCCCTCCACTTT. Protein sequence: CASSVEANSPLHF.

This clonotype was seen only a few times. J is TRBJ2-1 and V is TRBV7-3, with unresolved D. Deletions cut 1 base from V and 3 bases from J, with 10 bases between. CDR1 SGHTA and CDR2 FQGTGA come from the germline V gene. The CDR3 sequence is 15 residues long. The CDR3 here is CASSLIGLGYNEQFF. DNA for the CDR3: TGTGCCAGCAGCTTAATTGGGCTAGGCTACAATGAGCAGTTCTTC.

CDR3 loop: CASSMQGATYEQYF. The CDR3 DNA reads TGTGCCAGTAGTATGCAGGGAGCGACCTACGAGCAGTACTTC. J is TRBJ2-7 and V is TRBV19; either TRBD1 or TRBD2 may supply D (5 bases each). From germline, CDR1 is LNHDA and CDR2 SQIVND (reference sequence). Trimming cost V 3 bases and J 2 bases, with 11 bases left between them. The CDR3 totals 14 residues.

This chain connects TRBV7-2 to TRBJ1-1; perhaps TRBD1 as D (5 bases). V lost 1 base and J 11 bases, leaving 11 bases between the germline ends. The CDR3 sequence is 12 residues long. The germline CDR1 and CDR2 sequences are SGHTA and FQGNSA. The CDR3 here is CASSLDQGTAFF. DNA of the CDR3: TGTGCCAGCAGCTTAGATCAGGGAACGGCTTTCTTT.

This chain uses TRBV9 with TRBJ2-7; the match to TRBD1 covers 7 bases. Losses at the gene ends were 4 bases for V and 7 bases for J; bases not matched to a gene: 11. Germline V gene lookup returns CDR1 SGDLS and CDR2 YYNGEE. There are 14 residues in the CDR3. CDR3 amino acids: CASSRYDRVGEQYF. The CDR3 region has the DNA TGTGCCAGCAGCCGATATGACAGGGTTGGGGAGCAGTACTTC.

The chain has TRBV29-1 and TRBJ1-1; D gene uncertain. This CDR3 is 11 amino acids long. CDR1 and CDR2 (germline): SQVTM, ANQGSEA. Trimming removed 7 bases from V and 1 base from J, with 7 bases in between. DNA of the CDR3: TGCAGCGCCGGGGAGAACACTGAAGCTTTCTTT. Protein: CSAGENTEAFF.

In this sample, this clonotype turned up a few times. This rearrangement joins TRBV12-3 or TRBV12-4 to TRBJ2-7, with 12 bases lining up with TRBD2. There are 15 residues in the CDR3. V was pared by 8 bases and J by 2 bases, with 7 bases of the junction left unmatched. The CDR3 sequence: CASSLAGGPAYEQYF. As DNA, the CDR3 is TGTGCCAGCTCCCTAGCGGGGGGGCCAGCCTACGAGCAGTACTTC.

This sequence joins TRBV12-3 or TRBV12-4 and TRBJ2-1, with TRBD2 matching over 8 bases. The CDR3 has 14 amino acids. The junction had 6 bases not matched to a gene; V was cut back by 10 bases and J by 1 base. The CDR3 nucleotides are TGTGCCATCCGGAGCGGGGGATCCTACAATGAGCAGTTCTTC. Encoded protein: CAIRSGGSYNEQFF.

This sequence joins TRBV5-8 and TRBJ2-7; D unclear. Germline CDR1 is SGHTS and CDR2 is YDEGEE. This CDR3 spans 14 amino acids. Trimming took 2 bases from V and 0 from J, leaving 9 bases between them. The CDR3 DNA reads TGTGCCAGCAGCTTTCGGATAGGCTCCTACGAGCAGTACTTC. It codes for CASSFRIGSYEQYF.

The genes are TRBV7-3 and TRBJ1-6; a possible D gene is TRBD1 (5 bases). CDR3 length equals 14 residues. Germline assignment: CDR1 SGHTA and CDR2 FQGTGA. Trimming removed 1 base at V and 10 bases at J, with 11 bases between. CDR3 sequence: CASSLMGVGSPLHF. The DNA for the CDR3 is TGTGCCAGCAGCTTAATGGGGGTCGGCTCACCCCTCCACTTT.

This clonotype has only a few counts. This chain joins TRBV29-1 and TRBJ2-7, with 7 nucleotides matching TRBD1. The CDR3 contains 12 residues. V trimming: 6 bases; J trimming: 3 bases; junction bases outside the gene matches: 5. Germline CDR1 and CDR2: SQVTM and ANQGSEA. The CDR3 DNA sequence: TGCAGCGTGCGACAGGGCCTCTACGAGCAGTACTTC. This encodes CSVRQGLYEQYF.

This rearrangement joins TRBV5-1 to TRBJ2-5, with D unresolved. This CDR3 is 13 amino acids long. Germline V gene lookup returns CDR1 SGHRS and CDR2 YFSETQ. Trimming removed 1 base at V and 4 bases at J, with 8 bases between. The CDR3 DNA sequence: TGCGCCAGCAGCTTGTTCCCCCCAGAGACCCAGTACTTC. It encodes CASSLFPPETQYF.